This is a list of T cell receptor beta chains from one sample in a study of cytomegalovirus exposure and HLA in healthy donors. Assay: immunoSEQ multiplex PCR; the TCRdb copy retains only in-frame clones and omits some. The sample lists 200,000 to 250,000 clones, roughly 80% occurring once. The sequenced sample consisted of PBMCs. Source of these receptors: a girl aged 2-10 years in good health and CMV-seronegative. The CDR3 runs from the conserved cysteine through the conserved F or W. Each record gives: clone size, J gene, V gene, D gene, CDR3 protein, CDR3 DNA. The D gene is left open where the match is weak. Clone size appears in some rows only: once, few, many, or a class for an expanded clone.

size: NA; J: TRBJ2-5; V: TRBV27; D: NA; CDR3: CASSLVRAMSETQYF; DNA: TGTGCCAGCAGTTTAGTGAGGGCGATGTCGGAGACCCAGTACTTC
size: NA; J: TRBJ2-1; V: TRBV9; D: TRBD2; CDR3: CASSDPTSGGASYNEQFF; DNA: TGTGCCAGCAGCGACCCTACTAGCGGGGGGGCTTCCTACAATGAGCAGTTCTTC
size: NA; J: TRBJ2-3; V: TRBV7-9; D: NA; CDR3: CASSLQAGASTDTQYF; DNA: TGTGCCAGCAGCCTTCAGGCGGGTGCTAGCACAGATACGCAGTATTTT
size: NA; J: TRBJ2-7; V: TRBV5-6; D: TRBD1; CDR3: CASSPDRGSYEQYF; DNA: TGTGCCAGCAGCCCGGACAGGGGGTCCTACGAGCAGTACTTC
size: few; J: TRBJ2-7; V: TRBV25-1; D: NA; CDR3: CASSDKTARSSYEQYF; DNA: TGTGCCAGCAGTGATAAGACAGCCAGAAGCTCCTACGAGCAGTACTTC
size: once; J: TRBJ1-6; V: TRBV4-1; D: TRBD1; CDR3: CASRPTPTGNNSPLHF; DNA: TGCGCCAGCAGACCAACCCCGACAGGGAATAATTCACCCCTCCACTTT
size: NA; J: TRBJ2-1; V: TRBV7-9; D: TRBD1; CDR3: CASSSRRLGQGDNEQFF; DNA: TGTGCCAGCAGCTCTAGAAGATTAGGACAGGGGGACAATGAGCAGTTCTTC
size: once; J: TRBJ2-5; V: TRBV18; D: NA; CDR3: CASSPESRLETQYF; DNA: TGTGCCAGCTCACCCGAGTCGAGGTTAGAGACCCAGTACTTC
size: NA; J: TRBJ2-5; V: TRBV6-1; D: TRBD2; CDR3: CASSGSGLAGAGETQYF; DNA: TGTGCCAGCAGTGGCTCGGGACTAGCGGGTGCGGGGGAGACCCAGTACTTC
size: few; J: TRBJ1-1; V: TRBV5-6; D: TRBD1; CDR3: CASSSTGGTEAFF; DNA: TGTGCCAGCAGCTCCACAGGGGGCACTGAAGCTTTCTTT
size: NA; J: TRBJ1-6; V: TRBV5-1; D: NA; CDR3: CASSLEYKRDFEIALHF; DNA: TGCGCCAGCAGCTTGGAGTATAAACGGGACTTCGAGATAGCCCTCCACTTT
size: NA; J: TRBJ2-3; V: TRBV6-1; D: TRBD2; CDR3: CASSYRRREFDTQYF; DNA: TGTGCCAGCAGCTATCGACGGCGGGAGTTTGATACGCAGTATTTT
size: NA; J: TRBJ1-5; V: TRBV19; D: NA; CDR3: CASSIDPTGFPSSNQPQHF; DNA: TGTGCCAGTAGTATAGACCCCACAGGGTTTCCCAGCAGCAATCAGCCCCAGCATTTT
size: NA; J: TRBJ1-1; V: TRBV5-4; D: TRBD1; CDR3: CASSSGTGAGTRNTEAFF; DNA: TGTGCCAGCAGCTCCGGGACAGGGGCCGGAACCAGGAACACTGAAGCTTTCTTT
size: NA; J: TRBJ2-1; V: TRBV10-3; D: TRBD1; CDR3: CAISEDRGTYNEQFF; DNA: TGTGCCATCAGTGAAGACAGGGGTACCTACAATGAGCAGTTCTTC
size: NA; J: TRBJ1-1; V: TRBV30; D: NA; CDR3: CAWSPLGGLGNTEAFF; DNA: TGTGCCTGGAGTCCCTTGGGGGGGCTGGGGAACACTGAAGCTTTCTTT
size: NA; J: TRBJ1-6; V: TRBV18; D: NA; CDR3: CASSTGNNSPLHF; DNA: TGTGCCAGCTCCACAGGGAATAATTCACCCCTCCACTTT
size: few; J: TRBJ2-1; V: TRBV6-5; D: NA; CDR3: CASSSLSGSSYNEQFF; DNA: TGTGCCAGCAGTTCACTTAGCGGAAGCTCCTACAATGAGCAGTTCTTC
size: NA; J: TRBJ1-6; V: TRBV6-5; D: NA; CDR3: CASSSGGGVYNSPLHF; DNA: TGTGCCAGCAGTTCCGGGGGAGGGGTATATAATTCACCCCTCCACTTT
size: NA; J: TRBJ1-2; V: TRBV25-1; D: TRBD1; CDR3: CASSEPDRGVGGYTF; DNA: TGTGCCAGCAGTGAACCCGACAGGGGTGTGGGTGGCTACACCTTC
size: NA; J: TRBJ2-1; V: TRBV27; D: NA; CDR3: CASRYAPGSYNEQFF; DNA: TGTGCCAGCCGCTATGCGCCCGGCTCCTACAATGAGCAGTTCTTC
size: NA; J: TRBJ1-1; V: TRBV6-1; D: NA; CDR3: CASDELQGWNTEAFF; DNA: TGTGCCAGCGATGAACTTCAGGGGTGGAACACTGAAGCTTTCTTT
size: NA; J: TRBJ1-2; V: TRBV6-1; D: TRBD1; CDR3: CASSEIGTGASNYGYTF; DNA: TGTGCCAGCAGTGAAATTGGGACAGGGGCCTCCAACTATGGCTACACCTTC
size: NA; J: TRBJ2-3; V: TRBV7-6; D: NA; CDR3: CARRRGKTDTQYF; DNA: TGTGCCAGGCGACGGGGGAAGACAGATACGCAGTATTTT
size: NA; J: TRBJ2-7; V: TRBV15; D: NA; CDR3: CATSRSPLYEQYF; DNA: TGTGCCACCAGCAGGTCTCCCCTCTACGAGCAGTACTTC
size: NA; J: TRBJ2-1; V: TRBV6-5; D: TRBD1; CDR3: CASSRQGATYNEQFF; DNA: TGTGCCAGCAGTAGACAGGGGGCCACCTACAATGAGCAGTTCTTC
size: NA; J: TRBJ1-1; V: TRBV7-9; D: NA; CDR3: CASSSRNTEAFF; DNA: TGTGCCAGCAGCTCTAGAAACACTGAAGCTTTCTTT
size: few; J: TRBJ1-5; V: TRBV5-8; D: NA; CDR3: CASSSGIQPQHF; DNA: TGTGCCAGCAGCTCAGGGATTCAGCCCCAGCATTTT
size: NA; J: TRBJ1-1; V: TRBV6-1; D: NA; CDR3: CASGGVSMYTEAFF; DNA: TGTGCCAGCGGGGGGGTGAGTATGTACACTGAAGCTTTCTTT
size: few; J: TRBJ1-6; V: TRBV5-1; D: NA; CDR3: CASRFGEGGSPLHF; DNA: TGCGCCAGCAGGTTCGGCGAGGGAGGATCACCCCTCCACTTT
size: few; J: TRBJ1-2; V: TRBV7-2; D: TRBD1; CDR3: CASSPGQGVYGYTF; DNA: TGTGCCAGCAGCCCGGGACAGGGGGTCTATGGCTACACCTTC